Listed below are T cell receptor beta chains from one sample, sequenced in a study of cytomegalovirus exposure and HLA in healthy donors. Using immunoSEQ multiplex PCR, the repertoire was profiled, and TCRdb retains in-frame clones only, with some absent. The sample lists 150,000 or so clones; roughly 73% were seen once. Sequencing was done on a sample of PBMCs. All receptors derive from a man between 18 and 29 years old in good health and CMV-seropositive. The CDR3 runs from the conserved cysteine through the conserved F or W. A D gene is named only where the DNA matches it firmly. Clone size is stated in some rows and not others, as once, few, many or a class when expanded.

abundance	d_gene	j_gene	v_gene	CDR3nt	CDR3aa
.	.	TRBJ2-7	TRBV29-1	TGCAGCGTTGTGGTTCAGGGCGGCTCCGAGCAGTACTTC	CSVVVQGGSEQYF
.	TRBD2	TRBJ2-3	TRBV28	TGTGCCAGCAGTTTAGGACTAGCGGGCCTCTCCACAGATACGCAGTATTTT	CASSLGLAGLSTDTQYF
.	TRBD2	TRBJ2-7	TRBV30	TGTGCCTGGATGGGGGGGAGAGCCAACGAGCAGTACTTC	CAWMGGRANEQYF
.	TRBD1	TRBJ1-2	TRBV5-1	TGCGCCAGCAGCTGGGGACAGGGGGCGACGGACGGCTACACCTTC	CASSWGQGATDGYTF
.	.	TRBJ2-7	TRBV7-9	TGTGCCAGCAGCTTAGTGTCTGGCTCCGAGCAGTACTTC	CASSLVSGSEQYF
.	TRBD2	TRBJ2-7	TRBV4-2	TGTGCCAGCAGCGATCTAGCGGGGCCTTCCTACGAGCAGTACTTC	CASSDLAGPSYEQYF
.	TRBD2	TRBJ2-1	TRBV30	TGTGCCAAAAGCGGGGGTTCCTACAATGAGCAGTTCTTC	CAKSGGSYNEQFF
once	.	TRBJ2-7	TRBV5-6	TGTGCCAGCAGCTTCGGGAGTGCAGTGTACGAGCAGTACTTC	CASSFGSAVYEQYF
.	.	TRBJ2-6	TRBV6-5	TGTGCCAGCAGGAGAATCTCTGGGGCCAACGTCCTGACTTTC	CASRRISGANVLTF
few	TRBD2	TRBJ2-2	TRBV5-4	TGTGCCAGCAGCTTGGGACTAGCGGGGGACGCGAACACCGGGGAGCTGTTTTTT	CASSLGLAGDANTGELFF
once	TRBD2	TRBJ2-7	TRBV18	TGTGCCAGCTCAATAGCGGGTCAACCCTCCGAGCAGTACTTC	CASSIAGQPSEQYF
.	.	TRBJ1-1	TRBV7-2	TGTGCCAGCAGCTTTCGGGGGGGGAACACTGAAGCTTTCTTT	CASSFRGGNTEAFF
.	TRBD2	TRBJ2-1	TRBV29-1	TGCAGCGTTGTGGTAGCGGGAGGTTTCGATGAGCAGTTCTTC	CSVVVAGGFDEQFF
.	TRBD1	TRBJ1-2	TRBV5-1	TGCGCCAGCAGCGCTGGGACAGGGGTCCCAGTGGAGGATGGCTACACCTTC	CASSAGTGVPVEDGYTF
many	.	TRBJ2-7	TRBV29-1	TGCAGCGCCCTGACTGGCGAGCAGTACTTC	CSALTGEQYF
.	.	TRBJ1-4	TRBV30	TGTGCCGGAATGGACAGACATGAAAAACTGTTTTTT	CAGMDRHEKLFF
once	TRBD2	TRBJ2-2	TRBV2	TGTGCCAGCAGTGAGACGGGGACTAGCGTACAATACACCGGGGAGCTGTTTTTT	CASSETGTSVQYTGELFF
few	.	TRBJ2-3	TRBV7-6	TGTGCCAGCAGCTTAGAGGCAGGGCCCCTGGCAGATACGCAGTATTTT	CASSLEAGPLADTQYF
.	.	TRBJ1-4	TRBV5-1	TGCGCCAGCAGCTTGAGTGGGGGGGCAACTAATGAAAAACTGTTTTTT	CASSLSGGATNEKLFF
.	TRBD2	TRBJ2-1	TRBV29-1	TGCAGCGTTGATCCCAGACTAGCGGGAGAACCCTACAATGAGCAGTTCTTC	CSVDPRLAGEPYNEQFF
.	TRBD2	TRBJ2-7	TRBV30	TGTGCCTGGGGACTAGCGGGACCTTACGAGCAGTACTTC	CAWGLAGPYEQYF
.	.	TRBJ1-4	TRBV6-5	TGTGCCAGCAGGCGGGACCACTCAACTAATGAAAAACTGTTTTTT	CASRRDHSTNEKLFF
.	TRBD1	TRBJ2-7	TRBV27	TGTGCCAGCAGTCCCGCCAGGACAGGGTACTCCTCCGAGCAGTACTTC	CASSPARTGYSSEQYF
.	TRBD1	TRBJ2-3	TRBV2	TGTGCCAGCAGTGTCCCGGGACAGGGGACGAGGGCAGATACGCAGTATTTT	CASSVPGQGTRADTQYF
few	.	TRBJ2-2	TRBV4-2	TGTGCCAGCAGCCAAGGCGGGGACACCGGGGAGCTGTTTTTT	CASSQGGDTGELFF
.	.	TRBJ2-7	TRBV5-4	TGTGCCAGCAGTACCGGCGGGGGCCCCTACGAGCAGTACTTC	CASSTGGGPYEQYF
.	TRBD1	TRBJ2-7	TRBV29-1	TGCCGCGCCACACCTACCGGGACAGGGGGAGGCGAGCAGTACTTC	CRATPTGTGGGEQYF
.	TRBD2	TRBJ2-1	TRBV27	TGTGCCAGCAGAAAGCGGGAATCCTACAATGAGCAGTTCTTC	CASRKRESYNEQFF
few	.	TRBJ2-4	TRBV28	TGTGCCAGCAGTTTCGACAGGTTAGCCAAAAACATTCAGTACTTC	CASSFDRLAKNIQYF
.	.	TRBJ1-5	TRBV7-6	TGTGCCAGCAGCTCTCAGGGGAATCAGCCCCAGCATTTT	CASSSQGNQPQHF
.	TRBD1	TRBJ1-1	TRBV7-2	TGTGCCAGCAGCTGGACAGGGGGTTACACTGAAGCTTTCTTT	CASSWTGGYTEAFF
.	.	TRBJ2-7	TRBV5-8	TGTGCCAGCTACTACGAGCAGTACTTC	CASYYEQYF
once	.	TRBJ1-2	TRBV30	TGTGCCTGGAGTGTACTTTATGGCTACACCTTC	CAWSVLYGYTF
.	.	TRBJ1-1	TRBV6-5	TGTGCCAGCAGTTCGTACAGGGTGAACACTGAAGCTTTCTTT	CASSSYRVNTEAFF
once	TRBD1	TRBJ1-1	TRBV7-9	TGTGCCAGCAGCTTAGGCGGACAGGTGGCTTTCTTT	CASSLGGQVAFF
.	.	TRBJ2-7	TRBV11-2	TGTGCCAGCAGCTTAGGACAGAAGGTAATTGGGAGGTACGAGCAGTACTTC	CASSLGQKVIGRYEQYF
.	TRBD1	TRBJ1-3	TRBV7-8	TGTGCCAGCAGCTTAGTGACAGGGACTGGAAACACCATATATTTT	CASSLVTGTGNTIYF
few	.	TRBJ2-7	TRBV5-6	TGTGCCAGCAGCTTATTCGGTGCCTACGAGCAGTACTTC	CASSLFGAYEQYF
.	.	TRBJ2-5	TRBV18	TGTGCCAGCTCACAGTTAGTTAATCAAGAGACCCAGTACTTC	CASSQLVNQETQYF
.	.	TRBJ1-5	TRBV7-6	TGTGCCAGCAGTACCGACAGTTGGCAGCCCCAGCATTTT	CASSTDSWQPQHF